This TCR beta chain stems from a study of Ad26.COV2.S vaccination and SARS-CoV-2 variants. Study-level background: Ad26.COV2.S, an intramuscular injection, was given once or twice 56 days apart. Broader study findings: Comparable non-spike TCR breadth was observed in vaccine and placebo recipients.

The CDR3 consists of 15 residues. The junction had 10 bases not matched to a gene; V was cut back by 2 bases and J by 7 bases. Germline V gives CDR1 SGHTA, CDR2 FQGTGA. Libraries were prepared by immunoSEQ multiplex PCR; TCRdb keeps only in-frame clonotypes and omits some of them. In the table there are about 680,000 clones, roughly 90% of which are singletons. About this clone itself: Its specificity is not known.

Indicated treatment: roughly 19 received Ad26.COV2.S at low or high dose, single or two shots; about 5 received placebo; per-sample allocation not given. Repertoires come from day 63 after the first vaccine or placebo injection. What was given as vaccine was an Ad26 vector encoding Wuhan-strain SARS-CoV-2 spike. The genes are TRBV7-3 and TRBJ2-5; 7 nucleotides match TRBD2. The TCR comes from a person aged 18-65 years who received the Ad26.COV2.S COVID-19 vaccine or a placebo. Specimen: peripheral blood, collected in a trial of Ad26.COV2.S vaccine versus placebo. In nucleotides, the CDR3 is TGTGCCAGCAGCTTATCCGCGGGAGCGGGGAGGACCCAGTACTTC. It specifies CASSLSAGAGRTQYF.